The present entry profiles one TCR beta chain with its context. Its cognate antigen has yet to be identified. Qualities for individual bases were not recorded, and no much larger clone is one base off. Other nucleotide sequences from this sample produce the same CDR3. The trial excluded patients who had a history of autoimmune disease or who were on systemic immunosuppression. Peripheral blood for TCR sequencing was drawn from every dose cohort at baseline, at cycle 4 day 1 and at cycle 7 day 1. The samples were taken from a phase I, first-in-human, multicenter, open-label dose-escalation trial of ivuxolimab. The trial enrolled adults with locally advanced or metastatic head and neck squamous cell, hepatocellular, melanoma or renal cell carcinoma. CD4+ and CD8+ T cells were sorted separately from peripheral blood before TCR sequencing. V is clipped by 0 bases and J by 7 bases, and the sequence between their germline boundaries is 11 bases long. The CDR3 measures 13 amino acids from cysteine to phenylalanine. Only the CDR3 DNA stays, 39 bases, in frame from base 1. In the germline V gene, CDR1 corresponds to SGHDT and CDR2 to YYEEEE.

This sample was included in a study of OX40 agonist ivuxolimab in advanced cancers. Background for the entire study: Ivuxolimab, which targeted the costimulatory receptor OX40 (CD134), was an agonistic, fully human IgG2 monoclonal antibody. Prior anti-PD-1, anti-PD-L1 or anti-CTLA-4 therapy was permitted, and about two fifths of dose-escalation patients had received checkpoint inhibitors. In the dose-escalation cohort, around four fifths of patients were male, and the mean age was 60 years with a range of roughly 23 to 79. Peripheral TCRbeta sequencing was intended to test whether TCR sequence diversity was altered and clonal T-cell expansion was caused by ivuxolimab. Of the approximately 54 dose-escalation patients, hepatocellular carcinoma was present in 19, melanoma in about 15, renal cell carcinoma in 9 and head and neck cancer in 9. The paper describes the monotherapy dose-escalation part (N of about 47 patients) of the phase I trial of ivuxolimab. Intravenous ivuxolimab was administered to patients every 2 weeks at six dose levels: 0.01, 0.1, 0.3, 1.5, 3 and 10 mg/kg. Partial responses were achieved by three dose-escalation patients, of whom one had hepatocellular carcinoma and two had cutaneous melanoma. Overall study results and their limits: Which antigens the clonally expanded peripheral T cells were specific for was not determined. Low levels of normalized T-cell clonal expansion were also seen in some patients who did not respond. After ivuxolimab, CD8+ T cells had more expanded clones than CD4+ T cells on average. At doses from 0.1 to 3.0 mg/kg, clonal expansion was seen in both CD4+ and CD8+ blood T cells between baseline and week 6. In the 0.1-3.0 mg/kg groups, partial responders were among the patients with the lowest normalized peripheral clonal expansion, particularly in CD8+ T cells.

Genomic DNA was isolated from the sorted cells so that the TCRbeta CDR3 region could be sequenced. The immunoSEQ Assay was used to sequence the TCRbeta CDR3 regions. Drawn from immuneACCESS, this table holds only the in-frame rearrangements with V and J called that TCRdb kept. Clones are partly lost; checked studies trace under half to an unresolved V gene and leave the rest unexplained. For this sample the table gives 29,000 or so clones, of which 80% to 95% were detected only once. The top ten hold 9.4% of the sample. The clonotype was recovered from an adult with an advanced solid tumor such as melanoma, head and neck, liver or kidney cancer. The chain was built from TRBV5-6 and TRBJ2-7, with the D call perhaps TRBD1 or TRBD2, each one matching 6 bases. This material consisted of CD4+ or CD8+ T cells sorted from blood, taken in a trial of the OX40 agonist ivuxolimab. CDR3 protein: CASSLEGGREQYF. At the DNA level, the sequence is TGTGCCAGCAGCTTGGAGGGGGGTCGGGAGCAGTACTTC.